Each of the 17 T cell receptor beta chains below was sequenced from the same sample in a study of blood T cells in healthy people across ages. PCR was performed a second time for about 7 to 12 cycles using a sample-barcoded 5' primer and a J-beta primer mix. TCRdb analysed the 5' RACE reads with MiXCR anew, one entry per CDR3 protein. The table includes roughly 1,500,000 distinct CDR3 sequences, about 31% detected once. Sample: blood. All receptors derive from a woman under 40 in good health.

The J gene is TRBJ2-3, the V gene TRBV12-3 or TRBV12-4, with 15 bases identical to TRBD2. With V trimmed by 1 base and J by 0 bases, 2 bases remained unmatched. This CDR3 has 18 residues. The CDR3 bases are TGTGCCAGCAGTTTAGTGGGACTAGCGGGGGGCAGCACAGATACGCAGTATTTT. Protein: CASSLVGLAGGSTDTQYF.

The chain combines TRBV6-6 with TRBJ1-1, with 8 bases lining up with TRBD1. Germline loops: CDR1 MNHNY, CDR2 SVGAGI (reference sequence). Unmatched junction bases numbered 5, after V lost 7 bases and J lost 1 base. The CDR3 loop spans 14 amino acids. This chain's CDR3 is CASTQGAGNTEAFF. The DNA for the CDR3 is TGTGCCAGCACCCAGGGGGCTGGGAACACTGAAGCTTTCTTT.

The table lists this clonotype with a few counts. The chain carries TRBV4-2 and TRBJ2-7; 9 bases are a match to TRBD2. The CDR3 is made up of 18 amino acids. Germline V gene lookup returns CDR1 LGHNA and CDR2 YNFKEQ. Losses at the gene ends were 0 bases for V and 1 base for J; bases not matched to a gene: 10. In nucleotides, the CDR3 is TGTGCCAGCAGCCAAGACTCGACTAGCGGTCCTATGTCCTACGAGCAGTACTTC. Its protein is CASSQDSTSGPMSYEQYF.

This chain uses TRBV5-1 with TRBJ2-5, with D possibly TRBD2 on 7 matching bases. CDR1 SGHRS and CDR2 YFSETQ come from the germline V gene. V lost 7 bases and J lost 1, with 17 bases in between. The length of the CDR3 is 15 residues. The CDR3: CASARSGGLQETQYF. The CDR3 DNA follows: TGCGCCAGCGCGAGGTCGGGGGGCCTCCAAGAGACCCAGTACTTC. The whole variable domain, remainder taken from reference TRBV5-1 and TRBJ2-5, is KAGVTQTPRYLIKTRGQQVTLSCSPISGHRSVSWYQQTPGQGLQFLFEYFSETQRNKGNFPGRFSGRQFSNSRSEMNVSTLELGDSALYLCASARSGGLQETQYFGPGTRLLVL.

V gene TRBV7-9 combines with J gene TRBJ2-4; TRBD2 aligns across 7 bases. The J call is in doubt because the DNA end fits TRBJ2-5 better. The length of the CDR3 is 19 residues. Per the germline V gene, CDR1 is SEHNR and CDR2 is FQNEAQ (reference sequence). CDR3 nucleotide sequence: TGTGCCAGCAGCTTCATTCTCGCTGACGGCGGGAGCGTGAGAGAGACCCAGTACTTC. Residues: CASSFILADGGSVRETQYF.

In its sample, this clonotype was seen a few times. For the CDR3, the DNA is TGTGCCAGCAGCCAACGGGACAGGGGTCAATTCCAAGAGACCCAGTACTTC. It codes for CASSQRDRGQFQETQYF. This sequence joins TRBV3-1 and TRBJ2-5; 10 nucleotides align to TRBD1. CDR1 is LGHDT and CDR2 is YNNKEL in the germline V gene (reference sequence). The CDR3 runs to 17 residues. V shed 2 bases and J 1 base; nucleotides not matched to a gene: 7.

With respect to this clonotype: An end of the junction differs from the germline gene, which may be a read error. The chain has TRBV20-1 and TRBJ1-2; D unresolved. Looked up from germline, CDR1 is DFQATT and CDR2 is SNEGSKA (reference sequence). The CDR3 spans 14 residues. CDR3 amino acids: CSVRLGPAFYGYTF. In DNA, the CDR3 is TGCAGTGTTAGACTCGGGCCCGCTTTCTATGGCTACACCTTC.

This chain connects TRBV27 to TRBJ1-4; D possibly corresponds to TRBD1 (5 bases). V lost 5 bases and J 6 bases, leaving 19 bases between the germline ends. CDR3 size: 16 residues. Germline loops: CDR1 MNHEY, CDR2 SMNVEV (reference sequence). Written as DNA, the CDR3 is TGTGCCAGCAGTCTCACTCGGGAGGGGCAGGATGAAAAACTGTTTTTT. Its translation: CASSLTREGQDEKLFF.

At least ten counts were recorded for this clonotype. The rearrangement links TRBV12-3 or TRBV12-4 to TRBJ2-1; D might be TRBD2 (5 bases). The CDR3 loop spans 12 amino acids. Deletions cut 3 bases from V and 6 bases from J, with 6 bases between. CDR3 residues: CASSFSVNEQFF. CDR3 DNA sequence: TGTGCCAGCAGTTTTAGCGTCAATGAGCAGTTCTTC.

The chain joins TRBV20-1 to TRBJ2-3; the match to TRBD2 covers 7 bases. With 3 bases clipped from V and 1 base from J, the junction kept 10 bases outside the gene matches. CDR3 size: 16 residues. Germline loops: CDR1 DFQATT, CDR2 SNEGSKA (reference sequence). The CDR3 spells CSARSLLAAGTDTQYF. CDR3 DNA sequence: TGCAGTGCTAGGAGCCTTCTAGCGGCCGGCACAGATACGCAGTATTTT.

The chain uses TRBV7-2 and TRBJ2-2; perhaps TRBD2 as D (8 bases). This CDR3 has 16 amino acids. The V end was cut by 7 bases, the J end by 6 bases, with 21 bases between. Germline CDR1 and CDR2: SGHTA and FQGNSA. The chain's CDR3 is CASTQGGGRYPGELFF. CDR3 sequence (DNA): TGTGCCAGCACCCAAGGGGGCGGGAGGTACCCCGGGGAGCTGTTTTTT.

This chain uses TRBV6-1 with TRBJ2-5; D not certain. Trimming took off 2 bases at V and 7 bases at J, with 17 bases between the two ends. This CDR3 has 15 amino acids. The germline CDR1 and CDR2 sequences are MNHNS and SASEGT. The DNA of the CDR3 is TGTGCCAGCAGTGAACTACGGACCCAATGGGGGACCCAGTACTTC. It specifies CASSELRTQWGTQYF.

This clonotype was observed a few times. V is TRBV30 and J is TRBJ1-2; D is undetermined. CDR3 size: 14 residues. The V end lost 0 bases, the J end lost 5 bases, and 13 bases lay between the germline ends. Germline lookup yields CDR1 GTSNPN and CDR2 SVGIG (reference sequence). The CDR3: CAWSVMGPQYGYTF. Written as DNA, the CDR3 is TGTGCCTGGAGTGTAATGGGCCCGCAGTATGGCTACACCTTC.

As concerns this clonotype: An end of the junction differs from the germline gene, which may be a read error. The V call is TRBV2, the J call TRBJ2-5, with TRBD2 identical over 13 bases. The end of the DNA fits TRBJ2-7 better, so the J call may be wrong. In germline, CDR1 is SNHLY, CDR2 FYNNEI. This CDR3 comprises 15 residues. CDR3 DNA sequence: TGTACCAGCAGCGAAAGGACTAGCGGGAGCTTCGAGCAGTACTTC. Translating gives CTSSERTSGSFEQYF.

On this clonotype itself: A read error may produce the germline difference seen at one junction end. CDR3 DNA: TGCAGTGCTAGAGATGGGCTAGCGACAGACTCTGGGGCCAACATCCTGACTTTC. Translating gives CSARDGLATDSGANILTF. The V gene is TRBV20-1, the J gene TRBJ2-6; TRBD2 might be the D (6 bases). The CDR3 sequence is 18 residues long. Germline CDR1 is DFQATT and CDR2 is SNEGSKA (reference sequence).

The chain links TRBV18 to TRBJ2-5; no definite D call. Near its end, the DNA agrees better with TRBJ2-7, so the J call may be wrong. Germline loops: CDR1 KGHSH, CDR2 LQKENI. The CDR3 loop spans 12 amino acids. CDR3 loop: CASSPLTGEQYF. The CDR3 nucleotides are TGTGCCAGCTCACCACTTACGGGCGAGCAGTACTTC.

This clonotype was detected only a few times. V gene TRBV7-9 combines with J gene TRBJ2-5; the D gene is possibly TRBD2 (5 bases). This CDR3 has 14 amino acids. Germline CDR1 SEHNR, CDR2 FQNEAQ (reference sequence). V was pared by 2 bases and J by 2 bases, with 9 bases between. As DNA, the CDR3 is TGTGCCAGCAGCTTAAGAGCGGCTCAAGAGACCCAGTACTTC. It is translated as CASSLRAAQETQYF. Drawing the rest from reference TRBV7-9 and TRBJ2-5, the complete variable domain is DTGVSQNPRHKITKRGQNVTFRCDPISEHNRLYWYRQTLGQGPEFLTYFQNEAQLEKSRLLSDRFSAERPKGSFSTLEIQRTEQGDSAMYLCASSLRAAQETQYFGPGTRLLVL.